Below, 3 T cell receptor beta chains from the same sample are listed, as sequenced in a study of T cells in Graves' hyperthyroidism and ophthalmopathy. Template material for amplifying TCR beta CDR3 regions consisted of RNA transcripts. A first-round RT-PCR of the TCR CDR3 used the HTBI primer set. TCRdb independently ran MiXCR on the multiplex PCR reads; one entry per CDR3 protein. The sample consists of 100,000 to 140,000 distinct CDR3 sequences, approximately 15% of them appearing once. The specimen sequenced was blood. These receptor sequences come from a woman aged 45 to 65 with Graves' hyperthyroidism.

The V and J genes are TRBV7-9 and TRBJ1-1; TRBD1 aligns across 8 bases. Per the germline V gene, CDR1 is SEHNR and CDR2 is FQNEAQ (reference sequence). V was clipped by 5 bases and J by 0 bases; unmatched bases: 5. This CDR3 is 15 amino acids long. CDR3 region: CASSPSTGVNTEAFF. In DNA form, the CDR3 reads TGTGCCAGCAGCCCCTCGACAGGGGTGAACACTGAAGCTTTCTTT.

This clonotype was found many times. The chain uses TRBV19 and TRBJ2-7; 10 bases are shared with TRBD2. J lost 5 bases, V lost 4 bases, and 8 bases had no gene match. The germline gives CDR1 LNHDA, CDR2 SQIVND (reference sequence). The CDR3 has 15 amino acids. The chain's CDR3 is CASSSSGRSPDEQYV. CDR3 sequence (DNA): TGTGCCAGTAGTAGTAGCGGGAGGTCCCCTGACGAGCAGTACGTC.

This clonotype was counted only a few times. The chain combines TRBV3-1 with TRBJ2-3, with 10 positions matching TRBD2. Germline lookup yields CDR1 LGHDT and CDR2 YNNKEL (reference sequence). The CDR3 consists of 15 residues. V lost 3 bases, J lost 6 bases, and 6 bases stayed unmatched. Written as DNA, the CDR3 is TGTGCCAGCAGCCAGGAGCGGGAGGGCCCGGATACGCAGTATTTT. As protein: CASSQEREGPDTQYF.